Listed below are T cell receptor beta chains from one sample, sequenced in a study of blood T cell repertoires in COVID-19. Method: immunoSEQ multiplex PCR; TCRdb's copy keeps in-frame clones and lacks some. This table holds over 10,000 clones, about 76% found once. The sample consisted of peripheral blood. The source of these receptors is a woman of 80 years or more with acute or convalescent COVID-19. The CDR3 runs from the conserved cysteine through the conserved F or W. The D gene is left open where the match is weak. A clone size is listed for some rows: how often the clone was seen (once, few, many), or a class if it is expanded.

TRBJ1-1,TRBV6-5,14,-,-,CASSYGQMNTEAFF,TGTGCCAGCAGTTACGGACAGATGAACACTGAAGCTTTCTTT
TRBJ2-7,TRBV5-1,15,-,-,CASSSPKGRPYEQYF,TGCGCCAGCAGCTCCCCGAAGGGGCGGCCCTACGAGCAGTACTTC
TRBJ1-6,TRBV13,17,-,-,CASSLQFVNGINSPLHF,TGTGCCAGCAGCTTACAGTTCGTGAACGGGATAAATTCACCCCTCCACTTT
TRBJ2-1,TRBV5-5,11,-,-,CASSSYNEQFF,TGTGCCAGCAGCTCGTACAATGAGCAGTTCTTC
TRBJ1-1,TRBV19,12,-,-,CASSRGGTEAFF,TGTGCCAGTAGTAGGGGGGGCACTGAAGCTTTCTTT
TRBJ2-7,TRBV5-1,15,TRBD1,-,CASKPSGTGIYEQYF,TGCGCCAGCAAACCTTCCGGGACAGGGATCTACGAGCAGTACTTC
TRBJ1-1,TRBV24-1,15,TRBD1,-,CATSDPPTGTTEAFF,TGTGCCACCAGTGATCCACCGACAGGGACCACTGAAGCTTTCTTT
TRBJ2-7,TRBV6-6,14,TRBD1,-,CASSTFRGYYEQYF,TGTGCCAGCAGTACCTTCAGGGGGTACTACGAGCAGTACTTC
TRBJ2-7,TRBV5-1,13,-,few,CASSLDYGLEQYF,TGCGCCAGCAGCTTGGACTATGGCCTCGAGCAGTACTTC
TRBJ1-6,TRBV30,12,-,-,CAWSVLDSPLHF,TGTGCCTGGAGTGTACTTGATTCACCCCTCCACTTT
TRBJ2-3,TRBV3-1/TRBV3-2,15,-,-,CASSPSGGAADTQYF,TGTGCCAGCAGTCCGTCCGGAGGGGCAGCAGATACGCAGTATTTT
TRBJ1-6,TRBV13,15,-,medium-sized,CASSFPGADSSPLHF,TGTGCCAGCAGCTTCCCAGGGGCGGACAGTTCACCCCTCCACTTT
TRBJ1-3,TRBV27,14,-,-,CASRRDGTGNTIYF,TGTGCCAGCAGGCGGGACGGAACTGGAAACACCATATATTTT
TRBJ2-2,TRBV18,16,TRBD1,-,CASSPQGAKNTGELFF,TGTGCCAGCTCACCACAGGGGGCAAAGAACACCGGGGAGCTGTTTTTT
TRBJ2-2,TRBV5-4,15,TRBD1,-,CASSTGTGATGELFF,TGTGCCAGCAGCACCGGGACAGGGGCAACAGGGGAGCTGTTTTTT
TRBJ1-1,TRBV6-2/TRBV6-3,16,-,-,CASSYSGQREDTEAFF,TGTGCCAGCAGTTACTCCGGACAGCGGGAGGACACTGAAGCTTTCTTT
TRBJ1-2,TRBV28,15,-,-,CASRTAPGENYGYTF,TGTGCCAGTCGAACCGCCCCCGGGGAAAACTATGGCTACACCTTC
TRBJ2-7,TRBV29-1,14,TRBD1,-,CSVAGGTGSYEQYF,TGCAGCGTTGCCGGGGGGACAGGGTCCTACGAGCAGTACTTC
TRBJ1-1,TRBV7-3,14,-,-,CASSITGGNTEAFF,TGTGCCAGCAGCATAACGGGGGGGAACACTGAAGCTTTCTTT
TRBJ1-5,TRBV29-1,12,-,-,CSVGSTNQPQHF,TGCAGCGTTGGTTCCACAAATCAGCCCCAGCATTTT
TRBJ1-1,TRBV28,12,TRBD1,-,CASRTGSTEAFF,TGTGCCAGCCGGACAGGGAGCACTGAAGCTTTCTTT
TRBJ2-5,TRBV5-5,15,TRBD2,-,CASSQLAGVQETQYF,TGTGCCAGCAGCCAACTAGCGGGGGTCCAAGAGACCCAGTACTTC
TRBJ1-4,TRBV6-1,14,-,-,CASSETATNEKLFF,TGTGCCAGCAGTGAGACAGCAACTAATGAAAAACTGTTTTTT
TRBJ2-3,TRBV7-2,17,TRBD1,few,CASSPHNDRGYTDTQYF,TGTGCCAGCAGCCCCCATAACGACAGGGGTTACACAGATACGCAGTATTTT
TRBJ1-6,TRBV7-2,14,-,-,CASSLVPLNSPLHF,TGTGCCAGCAGCTTAGTCCCGTTAAATTCACCCCTCCACTTT
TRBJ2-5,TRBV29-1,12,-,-,CSVLRAQETQYF,TGCAGCGTTCTCAGGGCCCAAGAGACCCAGTACTTC
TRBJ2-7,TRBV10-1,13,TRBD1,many,CASLSDRELSFVF,TGCGCCAGCTTGTCGGACAGGGAATTATCTTTCGTTTTC
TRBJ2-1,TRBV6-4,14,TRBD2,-,CASSDGGAYNEQFF,TGTGCCAGCAGTGACGGGGGGGCCTACAATGAGCAGTTCTTC
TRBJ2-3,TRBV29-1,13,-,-,CSVDLARTDTQYF,TGCAGCGTTGATTTAGCTCGCACAGATACGCAGTATTTT
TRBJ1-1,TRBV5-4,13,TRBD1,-,CASSLKGATEAFF,TGTGCCAGCAGCTTGAAGGGGGCCACTGAAGCTTTCTTT
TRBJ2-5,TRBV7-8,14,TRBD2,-,CASSWGGLEETQYF,TGTGCCAGCAGCTGGGGGGGACTGGAAGAGACCCAGTACTTC
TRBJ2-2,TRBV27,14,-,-,CASSLNGGGGELFF,TGTGCCAGCAGTTTAAATGGCGGTGGCGGGGAGCTGTTTTTT
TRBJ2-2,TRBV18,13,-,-,CASSPTVTGELFF,TGTGCCAGCTCACCGACAGTAACCGGGGAGCTGTTTTTT
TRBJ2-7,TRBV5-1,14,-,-,CASSPSTGPYEQYF,TGCGCCAGCAGCCCATCCACAGGACCCTACGAGCAGTACTTC
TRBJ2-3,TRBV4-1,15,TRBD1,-,CASSQTGGAGDTQYF,TGCGCCAGCAGCCAAACAGGGGGCGCTGGAGATACGCAGTATTTT
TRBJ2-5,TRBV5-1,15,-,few,CASSPAGAAAETQYF,TGCGCCAGCAGTCCGGCGGGGGCGGCGGCAGAGACCCAGTACTTC
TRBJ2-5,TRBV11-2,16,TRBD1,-,CASRKGTGQIQETQYF,TGTGCCAGCAGGAAAGGGACAGGCCAAATTCAAGAGACCCAGTACTTC
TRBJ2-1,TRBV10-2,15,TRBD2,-,CASSYSGGPVGEQFF,TGCGCCAGCAGTTACTCGGGGGGGCCCGTCGGTGAGCAGTTCTTC
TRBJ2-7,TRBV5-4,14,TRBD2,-,CASSLSGGPVEQYF,TGTGCCAGCAGCCTGAGCGGGGGGCCCGTGGAGCAGTACTTC
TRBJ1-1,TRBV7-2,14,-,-,CASSRPGVYTEAFF,TGTGCCAGCAGTAGACCCGGAGTTTACACTGAAGCTTTCTTT
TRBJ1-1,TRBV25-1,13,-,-,CASSGDTNTEAFF,TGTGCCAGCAGCGGTGACACTAACACTGAAGCTTTCTTT
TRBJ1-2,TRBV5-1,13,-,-,CASSLTGDYGYTF,TGCGCCAGCAGCTTAACAGGAGACTATGGCTACACCTTC
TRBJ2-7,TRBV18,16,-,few,CASSLRDPALGGEQYF,TGTGCCAGCTCCCTCCGGGATCCCGCCTTGGGTGGCGAGCAGTACTTC
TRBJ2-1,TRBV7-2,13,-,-,CASSLAAYDEQFF,TGTGCCAGCAGCTTAGCCGCCTACGATGAGCAGTTCTTC
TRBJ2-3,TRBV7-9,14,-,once,CASSPETARDTQYF,TGTGCCAGCAGCCCCGAGACCGCCAGGGATACGCAGTATTTT
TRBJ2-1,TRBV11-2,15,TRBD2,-,CASSLAGGVYNEQFF,TGTGCCAGCAGCTTAGCCGGGGGGGTCTACAATGAGCAGTTCTTC
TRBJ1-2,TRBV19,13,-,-,CASSIKGNYGYTF,TGTGCCAGTAGTATAAAGGGGAACTATGGCTACACCTTC
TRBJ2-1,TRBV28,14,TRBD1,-,CASSFPGGINEQFF,TGTGCCAGCAGTTTCCCAGGGGGTATTAATGAGCAGTTCTTC
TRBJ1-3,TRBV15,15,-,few,CATSKVRGSGNTIYF,TGTGCCACCAGCAAAGTCAGGGGCTCTGGAAACACCATATATTTT
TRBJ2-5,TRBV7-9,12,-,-,CASGGLGGTQYF,TGTGCTAGCGGAGGACTGGGGGGGACCCAGTACTTC
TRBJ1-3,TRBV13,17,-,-,CASSWGPTMDSGNTIYF,TGTGCCAGCAGCTGGGGCCCGACCATGGATTCTGGAAACACCATATATTTT
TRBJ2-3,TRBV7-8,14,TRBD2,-,CASSRTSETDTQYF,TGTGCCAGCAGCCGGACTAGCGAAACAGATACGCAGTATTTT
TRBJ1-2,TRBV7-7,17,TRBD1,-,CASSPTVWGQGEDGYTF,TGTGCCAGCAGCCCGACTGTTTGGGGACAGGGGGAGGATGGCTACACCTTC